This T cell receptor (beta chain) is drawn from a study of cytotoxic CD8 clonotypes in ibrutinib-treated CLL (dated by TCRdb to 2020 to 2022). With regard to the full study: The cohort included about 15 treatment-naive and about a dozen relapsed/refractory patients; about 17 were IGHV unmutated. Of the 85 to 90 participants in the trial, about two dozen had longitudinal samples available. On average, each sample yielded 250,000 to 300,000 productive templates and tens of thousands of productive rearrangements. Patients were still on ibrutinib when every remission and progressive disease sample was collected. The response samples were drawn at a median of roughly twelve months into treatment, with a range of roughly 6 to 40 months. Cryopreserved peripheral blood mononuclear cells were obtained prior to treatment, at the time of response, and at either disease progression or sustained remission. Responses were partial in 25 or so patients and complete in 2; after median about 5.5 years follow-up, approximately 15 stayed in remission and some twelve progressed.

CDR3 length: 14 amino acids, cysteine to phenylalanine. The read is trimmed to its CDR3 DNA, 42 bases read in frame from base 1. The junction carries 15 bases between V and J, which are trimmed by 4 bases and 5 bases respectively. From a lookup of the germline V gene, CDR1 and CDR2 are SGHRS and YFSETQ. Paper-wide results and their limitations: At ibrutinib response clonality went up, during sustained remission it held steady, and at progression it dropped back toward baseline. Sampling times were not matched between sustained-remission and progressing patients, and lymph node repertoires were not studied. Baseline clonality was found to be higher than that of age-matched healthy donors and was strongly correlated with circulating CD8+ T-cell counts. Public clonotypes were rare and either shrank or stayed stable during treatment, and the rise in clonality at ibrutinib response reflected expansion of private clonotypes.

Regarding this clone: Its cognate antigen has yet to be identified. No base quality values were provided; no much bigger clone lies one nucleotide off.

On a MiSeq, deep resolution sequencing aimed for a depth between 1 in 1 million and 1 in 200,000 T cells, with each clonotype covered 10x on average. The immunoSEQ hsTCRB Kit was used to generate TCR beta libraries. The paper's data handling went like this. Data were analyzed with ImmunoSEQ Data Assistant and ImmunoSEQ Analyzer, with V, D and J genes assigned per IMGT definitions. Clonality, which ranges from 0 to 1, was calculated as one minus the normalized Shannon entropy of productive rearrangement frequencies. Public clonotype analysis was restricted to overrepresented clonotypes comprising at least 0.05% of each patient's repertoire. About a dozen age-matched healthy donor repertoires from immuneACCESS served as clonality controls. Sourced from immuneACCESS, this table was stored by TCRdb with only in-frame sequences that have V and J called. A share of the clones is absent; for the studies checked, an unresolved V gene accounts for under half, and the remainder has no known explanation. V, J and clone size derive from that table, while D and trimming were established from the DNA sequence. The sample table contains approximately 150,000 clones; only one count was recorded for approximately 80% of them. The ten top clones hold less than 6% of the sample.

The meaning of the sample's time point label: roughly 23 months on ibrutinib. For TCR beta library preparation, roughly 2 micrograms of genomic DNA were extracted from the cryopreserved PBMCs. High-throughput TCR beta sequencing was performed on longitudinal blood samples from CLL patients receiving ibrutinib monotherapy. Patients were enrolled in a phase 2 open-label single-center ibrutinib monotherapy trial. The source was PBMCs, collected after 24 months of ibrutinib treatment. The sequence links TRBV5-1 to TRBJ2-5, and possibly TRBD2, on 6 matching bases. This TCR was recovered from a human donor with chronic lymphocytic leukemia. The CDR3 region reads CASSPGLRGETQYF. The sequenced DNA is TGCGCCAGCAGCCCGGGGCTCCGGGGGGAGACCCAGTACTTC.